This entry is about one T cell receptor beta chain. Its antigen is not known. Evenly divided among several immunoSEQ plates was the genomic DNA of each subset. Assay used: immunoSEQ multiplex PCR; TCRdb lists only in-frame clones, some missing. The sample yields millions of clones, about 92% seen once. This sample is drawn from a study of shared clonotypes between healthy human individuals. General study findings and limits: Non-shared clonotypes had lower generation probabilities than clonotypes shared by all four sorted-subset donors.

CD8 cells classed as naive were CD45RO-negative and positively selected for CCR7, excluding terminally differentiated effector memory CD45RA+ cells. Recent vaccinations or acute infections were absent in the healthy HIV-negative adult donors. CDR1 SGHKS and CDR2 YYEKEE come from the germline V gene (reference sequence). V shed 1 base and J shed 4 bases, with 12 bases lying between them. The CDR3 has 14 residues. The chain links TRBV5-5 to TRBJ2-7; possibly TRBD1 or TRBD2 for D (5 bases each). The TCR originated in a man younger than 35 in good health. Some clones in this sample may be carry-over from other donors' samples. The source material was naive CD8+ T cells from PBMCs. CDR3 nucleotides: TGTGCCAGCAGCTTGTGGGTTGGGGGTTACGAGCAGTACTTC. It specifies CASSLWVGGYEQYF.